One and the same sample provided the 15 T cell receptor beta chains below, sequenced in a study of control samples from healthy donors and cancer patients. Sequencing used immunoSEQ multiplex PCR; TCRdb keeps in-frame clones, though not all of them. The sample has 150,000 or so clones, approximately 94% seen once; the top ten hold about 9.3%. What was sequenced was blood. The receptors were sampled from a woman in her forties in good health.

The CDR3 spells CASSPTGSSQPQHF. The CDR3 region has the DNA TGTGCCAGCAGTCCGACAGGGAGTAGCCAGCCCCAGCATTTT. This chain joins TRBV27 and TRBJ1-5; TRBD1 matches at 7 bases. This CDR3 contains 14 residues. Losses at the gene ends were 5 bases for V and 7 bases for J; bases not matched to a gene: 8. Germline-derived CDR1 and CDR2 are MNHEY and SMNVEV (reference sequence).

The J gene is TRBJ2-3, the V gene TRBV7-2; D gene ambiguous. Germline loops: CDR1 SGHTA, CDR2 FQGNSA. V lost 1 base to trimming and J lost 0 bases, with 5 bases between them. This CDR3 comprises 14 residues. This CDR3 reads CASSLGPSTDTQYF. The DNA of the CDR3 is TGTGCCAGCAGCTTAGGGCCTAGCACAGATACGCAGTATTTT.

The CDR3 is CAINTDTLLLRDTQYF. As DNA, the CDR3 is TGTGCCATCAACACCGACACCTTGCTCCTCCGAGATACGCAGTATTTT. This rearrangement joins TRBV10-3 to TRBJ2-3; D is ambiguous. Trimming stripped 7 bases from V and 5 bases from J, with 22 bases between. The CDR3 totals 16 residues. CDR1 and CDR2 (germline): ENHRY, SYGVKD.

This chain uses TRBV5-1 with TRBJ1-2; TRBD1 is a possible D gene (5 bases). The germline V gene encodes CDR1 SGHRS and CDR2 YFSETQ. The CDR3 consists of 15 residues. V lost 3 bases, J lost 7 bases, and 19 bases lay in between. The CDR3 loop reads CASSWGGEPTVGYTF. CDR3 sequence (DNA): TGCGCCAGCAGCTGGGGAGGGGAACCTACGGTTGGCTACACCTTC.

This chain uses TRBV27 with TRBJ1-1, with 9 bases aligning to TRBD1. This CDR3 spans 14 amino acids. After removal of 7 bases from V and 1 base from J, the junction contained 4 bases not matched to a gene. Germline CDR1 is MNHEY and CDR2 is SMNVEV (reference sequence). CDR3 nucleotide sequence: TGTGCCAGCAAGGGGGGACAGGGGAACACTGAAGCTTTCTTT. This codes for CASKGGQGNTEAFF.

The genes are TRBV3-1 (or the pseudogene TRBV3-2) and TRBJ2-3, with a tentative D call TRBD2 (6 bases). CDR3 length: 16 amino acids. Germline V gene lookup returns CDR1 LGHDT and CDR2 YNNKEL (reference sequence). V lost 5 bases and J 3 bases, leaving 18 bases between the germline ends. The CDR3 coding sequence is TGTGCCAGCAGCATCAGGAGCGGGTGGGTGACAGATACGCAGTATTTT. Translating it yields CASSIRSGWVTDTQYF.

The chain recombines TRBV10-3 with TRBJ1-1; D is uncertain. CDR3 length: 14 amino acids. CDR1 and CDR2 from the germline V gene are ENHRY and SYGVKD. Deletions cut 0 bases from V and 4 bases from J, with 9 bases between. In DNA form, the CDR3 reads TGTGCCATCAGTGAGTCGAACCCCGCCACTGAAGCTTTCTTT. Translated: CAISESNPATEAFF.

This chain links TRBV7-8 with TRBJ2-3; 9 bases line up with TRBD2. The CDR3 spans 16 residues. Germline V lookup: CDR1 SGHVS, CDR2 FQNEAQ. V was clipped by 8 bases and J by 0 bases; unmatched bases: 9. The DNA of the CDR3 is TGTGCCAGCCCGAGTAGCGGGAGATCTAGCACAGATACGCAGTATTTT. This sequence encodes CASPSSGRSSTDTQYF. The full variable domain, with the rest looked up from reference TRBV7-8 and TRBJ2-3, is GAGVSQSPRYKVAKRGQDVALRCDPISGHVSLFWYQQALGQGPEFLTYFQNEAQLDKSGLPSDRFFAERPEGSVSTLKIQRTQQEDSAVYLCASPSSGRSSTDTQYFGPGTRLTVL.

J is TRBJ2-7 and V is TRBV30, with 11 bases aligning to TRBD1. This CDR3 region has 13 residues. V lost 2 bases to trimming and J lost 7 bases; unmatched junction nucleotides: 4. Germline V lookup: CDR1 GTSNPN, CDR2 SVGIG (reference sequence). The CDR3 sequence is CAWSRTGGSEQYF. CDR3 DNA: TGTGCCTGGAGTAGGACAGGGGGCAGTGAGCAGTACTTC.

The rearrangement uses TRBV4-1 and TRBJ1-2; D is possibly TRBD1 (6 bases). Germline CDR1 reads MGHRA; CDR2 reads YSYEKL. Trimming shortened V by 1 base and J by 4 bases, and 19 bases separated the two germline ends. The CDR3 has 17 residues. The CDR3 nucleotides read TGCGCCAGCAGCCAAGGAGTCAGGGGAATAGGGATCTATGGCTACACCTTC. Its protein is CASSQGVRGIGIYGYTF.

The V call is TRBV12-3 or TRBV12-4, the J call TRBJ1-1; D possibly corresponds to TRBD1 (5 bases). The CDR3 is 13 amino acids. The ends were cut back, 7 bases at V and 2 bases at J, with 11 bases in the middle. The CDR3 protein is CASIKQANTEAFF. The CDR3 DNA follows: TGTGCCAGCATCAAACAGGCAAACACTGAAGCTTTCTTT.

The J gene is TRBJ2-5, the V gene TRBV4-2, with 7 bases lining up with TRBD1. The V gene's germline CDR1 is LGHNA and CDR2 YNFKEQ. The V gene end was trimmed by 0 bases and the J gene end by 4 bases; junction bases not matched to a gene: 8. The CDR3 has 16 residues. The CDR3, as DNA: TGTGCCAGCAGCCAAGATGTTACAGGGGATGGAGAGACCCAGTACTTC. Translating it yields CASSQDVTGDGETQYF.

The V call is TRBV5-6, the J call TRBJ1-1; 7 bases align to TRBD1. Germline CDR1 is SGHDT and CDR2 is YYEEEE. Trimming cost V 1 base and J 6 bases; bases outside gene matches: 12. The CDR3 length is 16 residues. The CDR3 DNA reads as TGTGCCAGCAGCTTGACGACAGGGAGAGTGGCGGCTGAAGCTTTCTTT. This sequence encodes CASSLTTGRVAAEAFF.

The chain joins TRBV7-8 to TRBJ1-4; TRBD1 might be the D (6 bases). The CDR3 contains 16 residues. V lost 3 bases and J lost 1, with 12 bases in between. The germline CDR1 and CDR2 sequences are SGHVS and FQNEAQ. The CDR3 DNA follows: TGTGCCAGCAGCTTGGGGGCTCGGTTAACTAATGAAAAACTGTTTTTT. Translating it yields CASSLGARLTNEKLFF.

Details on this clone: A read error may produce the germline difference seen at one junction end. The chain has TRBV4-3 and TRBJ1-5; 7 bases are a match to TRBD1. This CDR3 spans 15 amino acids. Germline loops: CDR1 LGHNA, CDR2 YSLEER. The CDR3 loop is CASSRGTASNQPRHF. The CDR3 DNA follows: TGCGCCAGCAGCCGCGGGACAGCCAGCAATCAGCCCCGGCATTTT.